This T cell receptor (beta chain) was found in a study of blood T cell repertoires in COVID-19. Study overall: COVID-19 samples, acute and convalescent, were from the United States, Italy and Spain.

Before being deemed recovered, Cohort 3 donors had two negative PCRs, clearance, or symptom resolution. In its sample, this clone was seen once. Study processing details: Cell counts per sample came from amplifying reference gene primers. Generated by immunoSEQ multiplex PCR, the TCRdb table keeps only in-frame clones and is missing some. That table is the source of V, J and clone size, and D and trimming were worked out from the DNA. The data contain approximately 400,000 clones, approximately 89% of them seen just once; the ten biggest clones take up approximately 1.2%. Between the trimmed V and J ends, which lost 5 bases and 1 base, there was a span of 18 bases. The germline CDR1 and CDR2 sequences are SGHAT and FQNNGV. The CDR3 sequence is 17 residues long.

This clonotype was obtained from a man between 25 and 39 years old who had recovered from COVID-19. The rearrangement joins TRBV11-2 to TRBJ1-5; no definite D call. The sample taken for sequencing was PBMCs or T cells enriched from blood (not recorded which). The CDR3 loop is CASSEAIRRISNQPQHF. As DNA, the CDR3 is TGTGCCAGCAGCGAGGCCATAAGACGGATAAGCAATCAGCCCCAGCATTTT.